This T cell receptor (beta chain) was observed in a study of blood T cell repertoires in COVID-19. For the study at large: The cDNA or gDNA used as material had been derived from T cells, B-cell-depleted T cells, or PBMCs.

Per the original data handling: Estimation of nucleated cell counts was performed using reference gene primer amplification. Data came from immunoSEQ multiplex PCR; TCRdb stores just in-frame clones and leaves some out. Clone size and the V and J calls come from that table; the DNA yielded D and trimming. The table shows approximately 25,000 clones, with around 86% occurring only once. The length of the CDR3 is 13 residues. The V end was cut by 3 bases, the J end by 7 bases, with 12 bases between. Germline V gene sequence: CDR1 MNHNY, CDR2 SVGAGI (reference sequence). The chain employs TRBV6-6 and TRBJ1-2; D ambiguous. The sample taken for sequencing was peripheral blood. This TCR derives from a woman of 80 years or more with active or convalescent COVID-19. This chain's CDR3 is CASSYYGEAGYTF. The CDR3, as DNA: TGTGCCAGCAGTTATTACGGAGAGGCTGGCTACACCTTC.